Listed below are T cell receptor beta chains from one sample, sequenced in a study of identifying expanded T cells in peripheral blood. TCRdb keeps only in-frame clones here, not all; method: immunoSEQ multiplex PCR. This sample yields around 60,000 clones, of which roughly four fifths are seen a single time; 19% belongs to the top ten. The specimen was blood. The receptors shown here come from a person aged 18 to 75 in good health. Each CDR3 is given with its conserved first and last residue. A D gene is named only where the DNA matches it firmly. The size entry is marked missing in some rows and otherwise reads once, few, many or a size class.

-	TRBJ2-1	-	TRBV5-4	CASSPKGGISYNEQFF	TGTGCCAGCAGCCCCAAAGGGGGAATCTCCTACAATGAGCAGTTCTTC
TRBD1	TRBJ1-2	once	TRBV14	CASSQVTGGSGYTF	TGTGCCAGCAGCCAAGTCACAGGGGGTAGTGGCTACACCTTC
TRBD2	TRBJ2-7	-	TRBV5-1	CASSLATSGSDEQYF	TGCGCCAGCAGCTTGGCGACTAGCGGGAGCGACGAGCAGTACTTC
TRBD1	TRBJ2-7	-	TRBV18	CASSPKTGTGFNEQYF	TGTGCCAGCTCACCAAAGACCGGGACAGGGTTTAACGAGCAGTACTTC
-	TRBJ2-2	-	TRBV5-6	CASSRTLTGELFF	TGTGCCAGCAGCCGGACCCTAACCGGGGAGCTGTTTTTT
TRBD2	TRBJ2-7	few	TRBV5-1	CASSSTGTRTYEQYF	TGCGCCAGCAGCTCTACCGGGACTAGAACATACGAGCAGTACTTC
-	TRBJ2-7	-	TRBV18	CASSPLQDYEQYF	TGTGCCAGCTCACCGTTGCAGGACTACGAGCAGTACTTC
-	TRBJ1-3	few	TRBV7-2	CASSSTASGNTIYF	TGTGCCAGCAGCTCGACAGCCTCTGGAAACACCATATATTTT
TRBD1	TRBJ1-3	-	TRBV7-2	CASSLEGQGGNTIYF	TGTGCCAGCAGCTTAGAGGGACAGGGAGGAAACACCATATATTTT
-	TRBJ1-1	few	TRBV18	CASSPLETGGNTEAFF	TGTGCCAGCTCACCGTTAGAGACAGGAGGAAACACTGAAGCTTTCTTT
TRBD1	TRBJ2-4	-	TRBV19	CASSYGTGEKNIQYF	TGTGCCAGTAGTTACGGGACAGGGGAAAAAAACATTCAGTACTTC
-	TRBJ2-1	-	TRBV6-1	CASSESVGSYNEQFF	TGTGCCAGCAGTGAAAGCGTAGGATCCTACAATGAGCAGTTCTTC
-	TRBJ2-1	-	TRBV2	CASTSNSGNEQFF	TGTGCCAGCACCTCGAACTCCGGCAATGAGCAGTTCTTC
-	TRBJ1-2	-	TRBV27	CASLLGVGPLF	TGTGCCAGCCTGCTTGGGGTGGGACCACTCTTC
-	TRBJ2-7	-	TRBV11-3	CASSLARTAPGYEQYF	TGTGCCAGCAGCTTAGCAAGGACGGCCCCGGGATACGAGCAGTACTTC
-	TRBJ1-4	-	TRBV6-5	CASSYSVAGDLFF	TGTGCCAGCAGTTACTCGGTGGCAGGGGACTTGTTTTTT
TRBD2	TRBJ2-5	-	TRBV5-1	CASSSGGLAGQETQYF	TGCGCCAGCAGCTCTGGAGGCCTAGCGGGGCAAGAGACCCAGTACTTC
TRBD2	TRBJ2-3	-	TRBV30	CAWRRAGGRADTQYF	TGTGCCTGGAGGCGAGCGGGGGGAAGGGCAGATACGCAGTATTTT
-	TRBJ1-3	-	TRBV5-1	CASSLASGTSGNTIYF	TGCGCCAGCAGCTTGGCATCAGGGACATCTGGAAACACCATATATTTT
-	TRBJ1-1	-	TRBV7-9	CASSTVLTEAFF	TGTGCCAGCTCAACCGTTCTCACTGAAGCTTTCTTT
-	TRBJ2-3	-	TRBV7-9	CASSLEADTQYF	TGTGCCAGCAGCTTAGAAGCGGATACGCAGTATTTT
-	TRBJ1-3	many	TRBV14	CASSYILGGSDGNTIYF	TGTGCCAGCAGCTACATCCTCGGGGGTAGCGATGGAAACACCATATATTTT
-	TRBJ1-5	-	TRBV5-5	CASSFAGGNQPQHF	TGTGCCAGCAGCTTCGCAGGGGGCAATCAGCCCCAGCATTTT
-	TRBJ1-2	few	TRBV20-1	CSAPEAYGYTF	TGCAGTGCTCCAGAAGCGTATGGCTACACCTTC
-	TRBJ1-1	-	TRBV10-1	CASSEGGPISTEAFF	TGCGCCAGCTCGGAGGGGGGCCCGATAAGCACTGAAGCTTTCTTT
TRBD1	TRBJ1-2	few	TRBV2	CASNPSRTGNYGYTF	TGTGCCAGCAACCCAAGCAGGACAGGGAACTATGGCTACACCTTC
-	TRBJ1-2	once	TRBV7-9	CASSLIDEGVGYTF	TGTGCCAGCAGCTTAATCGATGAGGGCGTCGGCTACACCTTC
-	TRBJ1-4	-	TRBV2	CASSRGIPSNEKLFF	TGTGCCAGCAGCCGAGGGATACCGTCGAATGAAAAACTGTTTTTT
-	TRBJ2-3	once	TRBV5-4	CASSEQTDTQYF	TGTGCCAGCAGCGAACAAACAGATACGCAGTATTTT
TRBD2	TRBJ2-5	-	TRBV2	CASSGLAGTMTQYF	TGTGCCAGCTCAGGACTAGCGGGGACCATGACCCAGTACTTC
TRBD2	TRBJ2-5	-	TRBV5-1	CATRSGRGLRETQYF	TGCGCCACACGGAGCGGGAGGGGACTTCGAGAGACCCAGTACTTC